This paragraph reports one T cell receptor (beta chain). The source of the sample is a study of regulatory T cells in long-lasting Graves disease. Time point specified: persistent/refractory GD, antithyroid drugs over 5 years with positive TRAb. PBMC-derived RNA was used for the TCR library. Both iRepertoire HTBI primers and Arm-PCR of CDR3 regions were used to build the TCR beta libraries. Each CDR3 protein is one row after TCRdb ran MiXCR on the multiplex PCR reads. The data contain 400,000 to 500,000 distinct CDR3 sequences, under 25% of them seen just once; the ten biggest clones take up about an eighth. Trimming stripped 3 bases from V and 2 bases from J, with 11 bases between. CDR1 is SGHTA, CDR2 FQGNSA, per germline. CDR3 length: 15 residues.

Sample: peripheral blood mononuclear cells (PBMCs), taken when the disease was refractory, from a patient treated with antithyroid drugs. The rearrangement uses TRBV7-2 and TRBJ1-3; D is possibly TRBD1 (5 bases). This clonotype originated in a female donor with Graves disease. CDR3 sequence (DNA): TGTGCCAGCAGCTTTAGGGACGTCCCTGGAAACACCATATATTTT. Translating gives CASSFRDVPGNTIYF.